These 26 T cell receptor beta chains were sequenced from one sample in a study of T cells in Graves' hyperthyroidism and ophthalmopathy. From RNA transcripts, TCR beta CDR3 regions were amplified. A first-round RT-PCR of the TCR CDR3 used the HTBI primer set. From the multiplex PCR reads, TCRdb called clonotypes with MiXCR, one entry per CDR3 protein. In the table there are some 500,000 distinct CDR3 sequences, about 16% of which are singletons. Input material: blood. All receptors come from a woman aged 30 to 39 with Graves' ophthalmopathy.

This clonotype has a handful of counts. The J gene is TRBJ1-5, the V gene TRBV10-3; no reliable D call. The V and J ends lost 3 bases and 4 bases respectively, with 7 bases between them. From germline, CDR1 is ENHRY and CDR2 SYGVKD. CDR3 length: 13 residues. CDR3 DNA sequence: TGTGCCATCAGTGACGAGGTGAATCAGCCCCAGCATTTT. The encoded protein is CAISDEVNQPQHF.

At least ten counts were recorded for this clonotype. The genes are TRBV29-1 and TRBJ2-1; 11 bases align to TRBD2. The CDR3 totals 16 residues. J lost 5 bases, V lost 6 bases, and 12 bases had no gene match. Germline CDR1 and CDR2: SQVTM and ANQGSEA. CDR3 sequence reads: CSVTPPLAGAHNEQFF. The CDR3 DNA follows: TGCAGCGTGACCCCCCCACTAGCGGGAGCCCACAATGAGCAGTTCTTC.

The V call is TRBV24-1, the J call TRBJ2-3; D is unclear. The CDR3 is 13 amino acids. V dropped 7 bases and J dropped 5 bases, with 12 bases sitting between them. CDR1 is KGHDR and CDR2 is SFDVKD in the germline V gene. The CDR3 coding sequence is TGTGCCACCAGCCCCAGAAGGGTAGATACGCAGTATTTT. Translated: CATSPRRVDTQYF.

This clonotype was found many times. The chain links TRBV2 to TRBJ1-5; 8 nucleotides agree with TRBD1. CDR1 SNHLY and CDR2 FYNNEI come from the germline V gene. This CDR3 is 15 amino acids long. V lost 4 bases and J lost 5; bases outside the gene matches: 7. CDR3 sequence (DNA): TGTGCCAGCAGTGCCAACAGGGGGGGTCATCAGCCCCAGCATTTT. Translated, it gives CASSANRGGHQPQHF.

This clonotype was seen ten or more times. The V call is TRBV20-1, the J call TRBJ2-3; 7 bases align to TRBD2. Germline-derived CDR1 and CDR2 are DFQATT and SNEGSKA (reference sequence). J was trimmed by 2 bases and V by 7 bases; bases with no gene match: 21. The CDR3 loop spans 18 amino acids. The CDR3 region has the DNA TGCAGTGTTTTGCCCCCATGGAACGCGGGAGACCCCACAGATACGCAGTATTTT. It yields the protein CSVLPPWNAGDPTDTQYF.

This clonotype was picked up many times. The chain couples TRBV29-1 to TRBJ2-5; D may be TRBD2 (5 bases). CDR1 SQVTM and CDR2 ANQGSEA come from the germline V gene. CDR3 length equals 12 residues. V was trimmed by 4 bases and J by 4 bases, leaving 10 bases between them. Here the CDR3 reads CSVGEGGETQYF. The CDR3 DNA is TGCAGCGTTGGTGAGGGCGGAGAGACCCAGTACTTC.

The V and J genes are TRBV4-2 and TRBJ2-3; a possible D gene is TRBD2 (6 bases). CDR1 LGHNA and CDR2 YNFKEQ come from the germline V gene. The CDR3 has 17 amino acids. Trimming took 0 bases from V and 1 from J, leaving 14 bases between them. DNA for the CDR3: TGTGCCAGCAGCCAAGATTCGTCGGCTAGCGGCACAGATACGCAGTATTTT. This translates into CASSQDSSASGTDTQYF.

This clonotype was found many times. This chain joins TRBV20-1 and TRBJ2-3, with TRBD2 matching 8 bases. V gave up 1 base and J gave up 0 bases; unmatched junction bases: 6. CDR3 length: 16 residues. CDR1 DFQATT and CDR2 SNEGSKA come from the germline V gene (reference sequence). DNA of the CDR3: TGCAGTGCTAGAGCCATACTAGCGGCTAGCACAGATACGCAGTATTTT. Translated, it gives CSARAILAASTDTQYF.

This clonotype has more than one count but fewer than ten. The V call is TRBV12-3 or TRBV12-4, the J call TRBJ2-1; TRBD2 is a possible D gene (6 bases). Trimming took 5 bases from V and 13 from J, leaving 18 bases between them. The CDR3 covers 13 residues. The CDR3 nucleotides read TGTGCCAGCAGTCCCCTGGGGGGAGGCGGACAGTTCTTC. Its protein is CASSPLGGGGQFF.

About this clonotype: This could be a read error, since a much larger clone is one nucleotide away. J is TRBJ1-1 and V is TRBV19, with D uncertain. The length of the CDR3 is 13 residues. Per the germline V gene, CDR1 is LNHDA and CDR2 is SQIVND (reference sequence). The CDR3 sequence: CASSIGMNTETFF. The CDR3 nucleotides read TGTGCCAGTAGTATAGGGATGAACACTGAAACTTTCTTT.

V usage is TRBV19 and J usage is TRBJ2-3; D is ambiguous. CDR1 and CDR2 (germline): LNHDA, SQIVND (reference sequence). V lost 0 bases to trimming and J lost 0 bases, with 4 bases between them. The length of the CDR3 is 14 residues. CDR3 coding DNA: TGTGCCAGTAGTATAGAGGCTAGCACAGATACGCAGTATTTT. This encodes CASSIEASTDTQYF.

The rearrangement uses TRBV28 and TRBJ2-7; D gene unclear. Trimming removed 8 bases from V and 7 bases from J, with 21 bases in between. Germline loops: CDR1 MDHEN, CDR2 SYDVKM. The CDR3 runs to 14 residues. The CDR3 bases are TGTGCCAGCCTGGAAAGGACCCAGGCGTGGGAGCAGTACTTC. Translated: CASLERTQAWEQYF.

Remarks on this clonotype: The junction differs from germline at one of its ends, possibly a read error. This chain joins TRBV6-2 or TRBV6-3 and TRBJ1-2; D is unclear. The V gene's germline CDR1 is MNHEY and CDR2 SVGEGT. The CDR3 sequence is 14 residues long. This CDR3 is CASSLRPLNYGCTF. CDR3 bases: TGTGCCAGCAGCCTCAGACCCCTTAACTATGGCTGCACCTTC.

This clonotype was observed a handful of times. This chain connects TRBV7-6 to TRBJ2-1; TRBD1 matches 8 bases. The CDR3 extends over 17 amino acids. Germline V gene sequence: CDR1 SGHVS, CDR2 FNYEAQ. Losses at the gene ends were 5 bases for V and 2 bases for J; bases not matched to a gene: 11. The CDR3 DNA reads TGTGCCAGCAGCCTAAGAGTCCGGGACAGGCCCTACAATGAGCAGTTCTTC. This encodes CASSLRVRDRPYNEQFF.

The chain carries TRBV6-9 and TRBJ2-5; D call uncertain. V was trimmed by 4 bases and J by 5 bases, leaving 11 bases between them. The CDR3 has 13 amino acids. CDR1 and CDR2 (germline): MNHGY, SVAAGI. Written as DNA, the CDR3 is TGTGCCAGCAGTTCTTTGACACTCGAGACCCAGTACTTC. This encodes CASSSLTLETQYF.

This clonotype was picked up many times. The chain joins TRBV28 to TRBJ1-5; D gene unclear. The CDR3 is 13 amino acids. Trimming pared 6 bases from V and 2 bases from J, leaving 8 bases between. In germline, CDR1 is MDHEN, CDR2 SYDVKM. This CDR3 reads CASRGFRNQPQHF. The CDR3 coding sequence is TGTGCCAGCAGGGGTTTTCGCAATCAGCCCCAGCATTTT.

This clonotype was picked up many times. For the CDR3, the DNA is TGTGCCAGCTCCCCAAGAGGGACGGCGACGGGAGAGACCCAGTACTTC. Protein sequence: CASSPRGTATGETQYF. V is TRBV18 and J is TRBJ2-5; D may be TRBD1 or TRBD2 (5 bases each). Germline CDR1 and CDR2: KGHSH and LQKENI. The CDR3 sequence is 16 residues long. The ends were cut back, 6 bases at V and 4 bases at J, with 21 bases in the middle.

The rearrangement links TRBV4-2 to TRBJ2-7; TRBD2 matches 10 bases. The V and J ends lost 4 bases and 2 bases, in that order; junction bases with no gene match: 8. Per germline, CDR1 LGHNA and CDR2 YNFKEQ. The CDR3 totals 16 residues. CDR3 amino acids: CASSPTGLAEAYEQYF. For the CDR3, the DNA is TGTGCCAGCAGCCCAACCGGACTAGCGGAGGCCTACGAGCAGTACTTC.

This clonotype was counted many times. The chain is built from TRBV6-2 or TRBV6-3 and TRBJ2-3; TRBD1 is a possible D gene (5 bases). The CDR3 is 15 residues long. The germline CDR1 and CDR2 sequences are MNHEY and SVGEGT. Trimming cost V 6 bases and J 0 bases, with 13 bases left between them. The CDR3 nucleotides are TGTGCCAGCAGCCCAAACAGGAGAAGCACAGATACGCAGTATTTT. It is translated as CASSPNRRSTDTQYF.

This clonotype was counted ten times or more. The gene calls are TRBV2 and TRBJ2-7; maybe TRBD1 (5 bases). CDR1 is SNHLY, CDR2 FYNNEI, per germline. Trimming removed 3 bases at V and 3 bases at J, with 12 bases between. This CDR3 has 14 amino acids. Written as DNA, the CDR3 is TGTGCCAGCAGTGACGAGACAGCTTACTACGAGCAGTACTTC. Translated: CASSDETAYYEQYF.

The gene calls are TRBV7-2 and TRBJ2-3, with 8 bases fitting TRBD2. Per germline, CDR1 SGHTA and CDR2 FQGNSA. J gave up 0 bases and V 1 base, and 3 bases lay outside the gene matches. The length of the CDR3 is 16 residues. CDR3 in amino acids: CASSLELAASTDTQYF. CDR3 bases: TGTGCCAGCAGCTTAGAACTAGCGGCGAGCACAGATACGCAGTATTTT.

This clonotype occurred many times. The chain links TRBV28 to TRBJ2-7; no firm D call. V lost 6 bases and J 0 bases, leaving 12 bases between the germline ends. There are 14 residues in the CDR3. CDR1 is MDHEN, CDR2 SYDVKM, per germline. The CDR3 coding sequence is TGTGCCAGCAGACCGGCCGAGGTCTCCTACGAGCAGTACTTC. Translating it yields CASRPAEVSYEQYF. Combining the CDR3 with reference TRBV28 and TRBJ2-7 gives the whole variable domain DVKVTQSSRYLVKRTGEKVFLECVQDMDHENMFWYRQDPGLGLRLIYFSYDVKMKEKGDIPEGYSVSREKKERFSLILESASTNQTSMYLCASRPAEVSYEQYFGPGTRLTVT.

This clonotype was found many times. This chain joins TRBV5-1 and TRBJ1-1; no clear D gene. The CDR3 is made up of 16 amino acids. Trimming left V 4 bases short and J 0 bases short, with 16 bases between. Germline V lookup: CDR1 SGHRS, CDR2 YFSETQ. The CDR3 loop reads CASSSQRTHMNTEAFF. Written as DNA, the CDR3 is TGCGCCAGCAGCAGCCAGCGGACCCACATGAACACTGAAGCTTTCTTT.

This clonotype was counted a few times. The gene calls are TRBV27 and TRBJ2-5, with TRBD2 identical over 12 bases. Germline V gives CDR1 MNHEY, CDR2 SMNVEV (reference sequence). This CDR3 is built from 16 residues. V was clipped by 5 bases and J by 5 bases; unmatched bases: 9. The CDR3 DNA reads TGTGCCAGCAGTCCTACGGCCCTAGCGGGAGGGGAGACCCAGTACTTC. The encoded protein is CASSPTALAGGETQYF.

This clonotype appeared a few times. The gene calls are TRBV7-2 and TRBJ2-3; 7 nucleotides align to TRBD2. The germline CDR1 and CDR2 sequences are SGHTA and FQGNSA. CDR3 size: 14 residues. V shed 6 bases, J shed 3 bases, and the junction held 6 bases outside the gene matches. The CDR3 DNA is TGTGCCAGCAGGATTTGGGGGGGGACAGATACGCAGTATTTT. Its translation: CASRIWGGTDTQYF. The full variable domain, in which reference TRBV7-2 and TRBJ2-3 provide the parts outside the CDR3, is GAGVSQSPSNKVTEKGKDVELRCDPISGHTALYWYRQSLGQGLEFLIYFQGNSAPDKSGLPSDRFSAERTGGSVSTLTIQRTQQEDSAVYLCASRIWGGTDTQYFGPGTRLTVL.

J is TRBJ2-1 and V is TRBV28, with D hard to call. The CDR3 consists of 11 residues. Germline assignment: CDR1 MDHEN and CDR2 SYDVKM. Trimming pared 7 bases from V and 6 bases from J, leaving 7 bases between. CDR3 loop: CASTSINEQFF. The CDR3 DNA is TGTGCCAGCACTTCTATCAATGAGCAGTTCTTC.